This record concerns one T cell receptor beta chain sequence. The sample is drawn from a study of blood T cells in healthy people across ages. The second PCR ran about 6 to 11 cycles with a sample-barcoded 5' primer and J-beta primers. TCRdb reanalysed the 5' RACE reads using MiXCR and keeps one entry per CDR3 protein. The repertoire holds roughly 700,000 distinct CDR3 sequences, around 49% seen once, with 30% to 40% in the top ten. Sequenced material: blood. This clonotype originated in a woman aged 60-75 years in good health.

The CDR3 nucleotides read TGTGCCAGCTCACAACAAACAGGGGCGGTCAACGAGCAGTACTTC. This encodes CASSQQTGAVNEQYF. The genes are TRBV18 and TRBJ2-7, with TRBD1 matching over 7 bases. This CDR3 is built from 15 residues. With V trimmed by 4 bases and J by 5 bases, 11 bases remained unmatched. Germline V gene sequence: CDR1 KGHSH, CDR2 LQKENI.